This entry describes one T cell receptor (beta chain). The junction departs from the called germline gene at one end, perhaps through a read error. The length of the CDR3 is 17 residues. The germline V gene encodes CDR1 SGHDN and CDR2 FVKESK. In the original processing: Reference gene primer amplification gave estimated nucleated cell counts. Clones were read by immunoSEQ multiplex PCR, and TCRdb kept only the in-frame ones, dropping some. The V and J calls and clone size were taken over from that table, and D and trimming were inferred from the DNA. The sample records 150,000 to 200,000 clones, 70% to 85% being singletons. The sample is drawn from a study of blood T cell repertoires in COVID-19. The wider study: The United States, Italy and Spain supplied acute and convalescent COVID-19 samples. From T cells, B-cell-depleted T cells, or PBMCs came the material, which was cDNA or gDNA.

Sequencing input: peripheral blood. The chain recombines TRBV14 with TRBJ1-6; weak D call: TRBD1 (5 bases). The clonotype was recovered from a woman older than 75 with acute or convalescent COVID-19. As DNA, the CDR3 is TGTGCCAGCAGCCGAAGACCCCCAGGGTTTGATAAATCACCCCTCCACTTT. Translation: CASSRRPPGFDKSPLHF.